This T cell receptor beta chain was identified in a study of T cells in Graves' hyperthyroidism and ophthalmopathy. Active moderate-to-severe ophthalmopathy, Clinical Activity Score at least 3, NOSPECS at least 4, under 3 months' duration. Researchers took RNA transcripts and amplified the TCR beta CDR3 regions from them. Primed by the HTBI set, a first-round RT-PCR was run on the TCR CDR3. From the multiplex PCR reads, TCRdb called clonotypes with MiXCR, one entry per CDR3 protein. The profile shows over 400,000 distinct CDR3 sequences, approximately 23% of them singletons. This clonotype was observed a handful of times. Trimming cost V 4 bases and J 7 bases; bases outside gene matches: 11. This CDR3 spans 14 amino acids. Germline loops: CDR1 SGHDT, CDR2 YYEEEE.

The chain recombines TRBV5-6 with TRBJ2-7; 7 nucleotides match TRBD1. This sequence was found in a woman in her 70s with Graves' ophthalmopathy. Source material: blood. CDR3 sequence (DNA): TGTGCCAGCAGCGCGTCCACAGGGGATCAAGAGCAGTACTTC. The encoded protein is CASSASTGDQEQYF.